The 11 T cell receptor beta chains reported below all come from one sample, sequenced in a study of blood T cell repertoires in COVID-19. Repertoires were generated with immunoSEQ multiplex PCR, while TCRdb's copy carries only in-frame clones and drops some. Of approximately 320,000 clones listed, under 90% are singletons. The specimen sequenced was peripheral blood. The receptors derive from a woman in her thirties with COVID-19, enrolled during active disease.

The CDR3 sequence is CASSLGGTAGNTIYF. The CDR3 DNA reads as TGTGCCAGCAGCTTAGGGGGGACAGCAGGAAACACCATATATTTT. The genes are TRBV11-2 and TRBJ1-3, with 7 bases aligning to TRBD1. The V and J ends lost 1 base and 4 bases, in that order; junction bases with no gene match: 4. CDR3 length: 15 residues. Looked up from germline, CDR1 is SGHAT and CDR2 is FQNNGV.

The chain carries TRBV12-5 and TRBJ1-3; weak D call: TRBD1 (5 bases). The CDR3 loop spans 15 amino acids. V lost 3 bases to trimming and J lost 4 bases, with 13 bases between them. CDR1 and CDR2 from the germline V gene are LGHNT and FRNRAP. The CDR3 loop reads CASGFRAGRGNTIYF. CDR3 DNA: TGTGCTAGTGGTTTTAGGGCAGGGAGGGGAAACACCATATATTTT.

The V call is TRBV7-2, the J call TRBJ2-2; 12 bases are shared with TRBD1. Germline assignment: CDR1 SGHTA and CDR2 FQGNSA. The CDR3 length is 16 residues. Trimming took 2 bases from V and 6 from J; bases not matched to a gene: 4. This chain's CDR3 is CASSLLGQGAAGELFF. In DNA form, the CDR3 reads TGTGCCAGCAGCTTACTGGGACAGGGGGCCGCCGGGGAGCTGTTTTTT.

J is TRBJ2-5 and V is TRBV7-9; D is possibly TRBD1 (6 bases). CDR3 length: 15 amino acids. The germline V gene encodes CDR1 SEHNR and CDR2 FQNEAQ (reference sequence). Trimming pared 1 base from V and 1 base from J, leaving 10 bases between. The CDR3 loop is CASSLERTAQETQYF. CDR3 coding DNA: TGTGCCAGCAGCTTAGAGCGGACAGCCCAAGAGACCCAGTACTTC.

The gene calls are TRBV5-1 and TRBJ1-1; D is possibly TRBD1 (5 bases). CDR1 and CDR2 from the germline V gene are SGHRS and YFSETQ. CDR3 length: 14 amino acids. V gave up 3 bases and J gave up 2 bases, with 11 bases separating them. This chain's CDR3 is CASSSRVENTEAFF. As DNA, the CDR3 is TGCGCCAGCAGCTCCAGGGTGGAAAACACTGAAGCTTTCTTT.

The genes are TRBV6-5 and TRBJ1-1, with D unclear. Germline assignment: CDR1 MNHEY and CDR2 SVGAGI. V gave up 5 bases and J gave up 0 bases, with 7 bases separating them. This CDR3 spans 13 amino acids. The CDR3, as DNA: TGTGCCAGCAGTCTAATTATGAACACTGAAGCTTTCTTT. Translating gives CASSLIMNTEAFF.

This chain uses TRBV2 with TRBJ2-7; 8 nucleotides align to TRBD1. With V trimmed by 7 bases and J by 2 bases, 19 bases remained unmatched. The CDR3 runs 18 residues. Germline lookup yields CDR1 SNHLY and CDR2 FYNNEI. The DNA of the CDR3 is TGTGCCAGCAATGAGGATCCAGCAGGGGGCCATTCTCCCTACGAGCAGTACTTC. Translated, it gives CASNEDPAGGHSPYEQYF.

The rearrangement uses TRBV7-9 and TRBJ2-5, with 9 bases identical to TRBD1. This CDR3 is built from 16 residues. Germline V lookup: CDR1 SEHNR, CDR2 FQNEAQ (reference sequence). The ends lost 6 bases at V and 4 bases at J; junction bases unmatched: 12. This CDR3 is CASSFEFGQGLETQYF. The CDR3 DNA reads as TGTGCCAGCAGTTTCGAATTCGGACAGGGGCTAGAGACCCAGTACTTC.

CDR3 region: CASAAGGTDTQYF. The CDR3 DNA follows: TGTGCCAGCGCGGCCGGAGGCACAGATACGCAGTATTTT. The chain joins TRBV7-7 to TRBJ2-3, with no clear D. The germline V gene has CDR1 SSHAT and CDR2 FNYEAQ (reference sequence). V lost 8 bases to trimming and J lost 1 base, with 10 bases between them. The CDR3 has 13 residues.

CDR3 amino acids: CASSLPLAQTQYF. In DNA, the CDR3 is TGTGCCAGCAGCTTACCCCTAGCGCAGACCCAGTACTTC. The chain employs TRBV11-2 and TRBJ2-5, with D perhaps TRBD2 (6 bases). Between the trimmed V and J ends, which lost 2 bases and 6 bases, there was a span of 10 bases. CDR3 length: 13 amino acids. CDR1 is SGHAT, CDR2 FQNNGV, per germline. Filled out from reference TRBV11-2 and TRBJ2-5, the complete variable domain reads EAGVAQSPRYKIIEKRQSVAFWCNPISGHATLYWYQQILGQGPKLLIQFQNNGVVDDSQLPKDRFSAERLKGVDSTLKIQPAKLEDSAVYLCASSLPLAQTQYFGPGTRLLVL.

This clone was seen a few times. This sequence joins TRBV10-1 and TRBJ2-7, with TRBD1 identical over 8 bases. V gave up 9 bases and J gave up 0 bases; unmatched junction bases: 10. Per germline, CDR1 WNHNN and CDR2 SYGVQD (reference sequence). The CDR3 loop spans 15 amino acids. The DNA of the CDR3 is TGCGCCAGAGGCTACCCCGGGACAGGCTCCTACGAGCAGTACTTC. Its translation: CARGYPGTGSYEQYF.